This T cell receptor (beta chain) was observed in a study of OX40 agonist ivuxolimab in advanced cancers. Using immunoSEQ multiplex PCR, the repertoire was profiled, and TCRdb retains in-frame clones only, with some absent. The sample carries over 45,000 clones, roughly 78% recorded once. CDR3 length: 15 amino acids. Germline CDR1 is MDHEN and CDR2 is SYDVKM. Trimming took off 1 base at V and 6 bases at J, with 12 bases between the two ends. This material consisted of CD4+ or CD8+ T cells sorted from blood, taken in a trial of the OX40 agonist ivuxolimab. This sequence joins TRBV28 and TRBJ1-4; D might be TRBD1 (5 bases). The receptor was isolated from an adult with an advanced solid tumor such as melanoma, head and neck, liver or kidney cancer. The CDR3 region is CASSLSGLADEKLFF. DNA for the CDR3: TGTGCCAGCAGTTTATCAGGGTTGGCAGATGAAAAACTGTTTTTT. Complete variable domain (other parts from reference TRBV28 and TRBJ1-4): DVKVTQSSRYLVKRTGEKVFLECVQDMDHENMFWYRQDPGLGLRLIYFSYDVKMKEKGDIPEGYSVSREKKERFSLILESASTNQTSMYLCASSLSGLADEKLFFGSGTQLSVL.